This T cell receptor beta chain originates from a study of cytomegalovirus exposure and HLA in healthy donors. Regarding the study as a whole: Most of the TCR beta V segments (in an earlier analysis) were productive either about 90% or about 30% of the time. The only immune exposure information that was available was CMV serostatus. The listing of fewer than 200 TCR beta chains classed them as cytomegalovirus-associated.

Details on this clone: Antigen unknown.

This CDR3 comprises 15 residues. CDR1 SGHVS and CDR2 FNYEAQ come from the germline V gene. The ends lost 5 bases at V and 6 bases at J; junction bases unmatched: 12. The PCR made use of 60 Vbeta and 13 Jbeta primers. Produced via immunoSEQ multiplex PCR; TCRdb's table is partial and in-frame only. The sample lists roughly 49,000 clones; about four fifths were seen once. This chain links TRBV7-6 with TRBJ2-7; 8 nucleotides match TRBD1. Sequencing was performed on PBMCs. The receptor comes from a boy aged 5-17 years in good health and CMV-seropositive. The CDR3 spells CASSPKTGAGSEQYF. In nucleotides, the CDR3 is TGTGCCAGCAGCCCCAAGACAGGGGCCGGCTCCGAGCAGTACTTC.